These 30 T cell receptor beta chains were all obtained from the same sample, sequenced in a study of T cell responses to AZD1222 COVID-19 vaccine. Method: immunoSEQ multiplex PCR; TCRdb's copy keeps in-frame clones and lacks some. The sample carries about 130,000 clones, about 86% recorded once. Specimen: peripheral blood, collected on day 0 of AZD1222 vaccination. These receptors all stem from an adult in good health.

The chain links TRBV6-2 or TRBV6-3 to TRBJ1-5; no reliable D call. CDR1 is MNHEY and CDR2 is SVGEGT in the germline V gene. There are 17 residues in the CDR3. The V and J ends lost 3 bases and 2 bases respectively, with 17 bases between them. In DNA, the CDR3 is TGTGCCAGCAGTTATATTACGGCAGGATCGGGCAATCAGCCCCAGCATTTT. It is translated as CASSYITAGSGNQPQHF.

This clone was counted only a few times. The gene calls are TRBV6-4 and TRBJ1-1; D gene unclear. Trimming stripped 6 bases from V and 2 bases from J, with 16 bases between. This CDR3 region has 15 residues. CDR1 and CDR2 (germline): MRHNA, SNTAGT. The CDR3 DNA reads as TGTGCCAGCAGAGTTCACAGAAATAAAAACACTGAAGCTTTCTTT. Translating gives CASRVHRNKNTEAFF.

This clone showed up just once. V gene TRBV29-1 combines with J gene TRBJ1-4, with D possibly matching TRBD1 (6 bases). CDR3 length: 15 amino acids. The V end lost 5 bases, the J end lost 5 bases, and 18 bases lay between the germline ends. Germline CDR1 reads SQVTM; CDR2 reads ANQGSEA. DNA of the CDR3: TGCAGCGTTTCGTTTTCAGGGGCCCCCAATGAAAAACTGTTTTTT. Its translation: CSVSFSGAPNEKLFF. The full variable domain, rest sourced from reference TRBV29-1 and TRBJ1-4, is SAVISQKPSRDICQRGTSLTIQCQVDSQVTMMFWYRQQPGQSLTLIATANQGSEATYESGFVIDKFPISRPNLTFSTLTVSNMSPEDSSIYLCSVSFSGAPNEKLFFGSGTQLSVL.

The V gene is TRBV27, the J gene TRBJ1-6; D is unclear. This CDR3 has 14 amino acids. The ends were cut back, 3 bases at V and 9 bases at J, with 12 bases in the middle. CDR1 and CDR2 (germline): MNHEY, SMNVEV (reference sequence). The CDR3 nucleotides are TGTGCCAGCAGTTTCCGCCGAAGTGGTTCACCCCTCCACTTT. This translates into CASSFRRSGSPLHF.

J is TRBJ2-1 and V is TRBV7-2, with D possibly matching TRBD2 (7 bases). There are 15 residues in the CDR3. V dropped 6 bases and J dropped 3 bases, with 15 bases sitting between them. The germline CDR1 and CDR2 sequences are SGHTA and FQGNSA. In DNA form, the CDR3 reads TGTGCCAGCAGTTCCCGGGGGGCCCTCTACAATGAGCAGTTCTTC. As protein: CASSSRGALYNEQFF.

V and J are TRBV19 and TRBJ2-7, with D perhaps matching TRBD2 (6 bases). The CDR3 spans 13 residues. Germline V CDR1 and CDR2: LNHDA, SQIVND (reference sequence). V was pared by 6 bases and J by 6 bases, with 15 bases between. CDR3 in DNA: TGTGCCAGTAGGGCGGGGATCGGTGGCGAGCAGTACTTC. It codes for CASRAGIGGEQYF.

CDR3 loop: CSASLSRTGYGYTF. The CDR3 DNA reads as TGCAGTGCTAGTCTTAGCCGGACAGGCTATGGCTACACCTTC. V usage is TRBV20-1 and J usage is TRBJ1-2, with 7 positions matching TRBD1. With V trimmed by 3 bases and J by 4 bases, 8 bases remained unmatched. Germline-derived CDR1 and CDR2 are DFQATT and SNEGSKA (reference sequence). The CDR3 loop spans 14 amino acids.

V gene TRBV4-2 combines with J gene TRBJ1-1; D remains unclear. Germline CDR1 and CDR2: LGHNA and YNFKEQ. The length of the CDR3 is 13 residues. Trimming removed 4 bases from V and 1 base from J, with 7 bases in between. CDR3 DNA sequence: TGTGCCAGCAGCCCCGAATCGAACACTGAAGCTTTCTTT. It translates to CASSPESNTEAFF.

The CDR3 here is CAISGPGQTNYGYTF. Here the CDR3 DNA reads TGTGCCATCAGTGGACCGGGGCAGACTAACTATGGCTACACCTTC. The chain is built from TRBV10-3 and TRBJ1-2, with a tentative D call TRBD1 (5 bases). The germline V and J ends were trimmed by 4 bases and 0 bases, with 12 bases remaining between them. The CDR3 has 15 residues. Germline V gene lookup returns CDR1 ENHRY and CDR2 SYGVKD.

The rearrangement joins TRBV5-6 to TRBJ2-7; D is uncertain. The CDR3 is made up of 14 amino acids. V lost 0 bases, J lost 3 bases, and 10 bases lay in between. The V gene's germline CDR1 is SGHDT and CDR2 YYEEEE. CDR3 sequence: CASSLGPGFYEQYF. The CDR3 nucleotides read TGTGCCAGCAGCTTGGGGCCCGGATTCTACGAGCAGTACTTC.

J is TRBJ2-5 and V is TRBV5-4, with a possible D match to TRBD1 (5 bases). The CDR3 is 13 amino acids. Trimming stripped 0 bases from V and 3 bases from J, with 6 bases between. Germline CDR1 is SGHNT and CDR2 is YYREEE (reference sequence). CDR3 bases: TGTGCCAGCAGCTTGGCCAGGGAAGAGACCCAGTACTTC. Protein sequence: CASSLAREETQYF.

The chain combines TRBV7-2 with TRBJ2-1; D perhaps matches TRBD2 (6 bases). Germline assignment: CDR1 SGHTA and CDR2 FQGNSA. There are 15 residues in the CDR3. Between the trimmed V and J ends, which lost 5 bases and 0 bases, there was a span of 11 bases. The CDR3 DNA reads as TGTGCCAGCAGCCTCACTAGCATCTCCTACAATGAGCAGTTCTTC. It encodes CASSLTSISYNEQFF.

This rearrangement joins TRBV18 to TRBJ1-1, with D unresolved. The V and J ends lost 4 bases and 1 base respectively, with 7 bases between them. Germline CDR1 reads KGHSH; CDR2 reads LQKENI. The CDR3 covers 13 residues. The CDR3 spells CASSRVTNTEAFF. The CDR3 DNA is TGTGCCAGCTCACGGGTAACGAACACTGAAGCTTTCTTT.

The V gene is TRBV3-1 (or the pseudogene TRBV3-2), the J gene TRBJ2-5; perhaps TRBD1 as D (6 bases). V lost 2 bases and J lost 5, with 12 bases in between. The CDR3 spans 14 residues. Germline assignment: CDR1 LGHDT and CDR2 YNNKEL (reference sequence). The CDR3 coding sequence is TGTGCCAGCAGCCAAATGGGGGCGTTGGAGACCCAGTACTTC. Translated, it gives CASSQMGALETQYF.

CDR3 DNA sequence: TGCGCCAGCAGCCAAGTACAGGGTAAGAACACTGAAGCTTTCTTT. Translation: CASSQVQGKNTEAFF. This chain links TRBV4-1 with TRBJ1-1, with a tentative D call TRBD1 (6 bases). The CDR3 runs to 15 residues. V was trimmed by 1 base and J by 1 base, leaving 10 bases between them. CDR1 and CDR2 (germline): MGHRA, YSYEKL.

The chain couples TRBV28 to TRBJ2-7, with TRBD1 matching over 7 bases. The CDR3 runs to 14 residues. Trimming at V came to 6 bases and at J to 2 bases, leaving 7 bases not matched to a gene. Germline CDR1 and CDR2: MDHEN and SYDVKM. The CDR3 here is CASRTEDRPYEQYF. CDR3 DNA sequence: TGTGCCAGCAGAACCGAGGACAGGCCCTACGAGCAGTACTTC.

The chain employs TRBV24-1 and TRBJ2-2, with 8 bases matching TRBD1. The V gene's germline CDR1 is KGHDR and CDR2 SFDVKD. J gave up 5 bases and V 5 bases, and 3 bases lay outside the gene matches. This CDR3 spans 14 amino acids. The CDR3 coding sequence is TGTGCCACCAGTGCTACAGGGGGTACCGGGGAGCTGTTTTTT. Translation: CATSATGGTGELFF.

The chain combines TRBV7-2 with TRBJ2-5; either TRBD1 or TRBD2 may supply D (6 bases each). V lost 5 bases and J 4 bases, leaving 17 bases between the germline ends. Germline V gene lookup returns CDR1 SGHTA and CDR2 FQGNSA. The CDR3 spans 15 residues. The CDR3 here is CASSRGKGGGETQYF. CDR3 sequence (DNA): TGTGCCAGCAGCCGGGGAAAAGGGGGAGGAGAGACCCAGTACTTC.

The chain carries TRBV25-1 and TRBJ2-3, with 9 bases lining up with TRBD1. The CDR3 is 14 amino acids. Per germline, CDR1 MGHDK and CDR2 SYGVNS. The trim removed 6 bases at V and 4 bases at J, leaving 5 bases unmatched. The CDR3 region has the DNA TGTGCCAGCAGCCCGGGACAGGGTGCAGATACGCAGTATTTT. This gives the protein CASSPGQGADTQYF. Complete variable domain (other parts from reference TRBV25-1 and TRBJ2-3): EADIYQTPRYLVIGTGKKITLECSQTMGHDKMYWYQQDPGMELHLIHYSYGVNSTEKGDLSSESTVSRIRTEHFPLTLESARPSHTSQYLCASSPGQGADTQYFGPGTRLTVL.

This chain links TRBV7-3 with TRBJ1-2, with 10 positions matching TRBD1. The junction had 1 base not matched to a gene; V was cut back by 3 bases and J by 3 bases. Germline V gene lookup returns CDR1 SGHTA and CDR2 FQGTGA. There are 14 residues in the CDR3. The CDR3 here is CASSFGQGDYGYTF. The CDR3 DNA reads as TGTGCCAGCAGCTTCGGACAGGGGGACTATGGCTACACCTTC.

The chain recombines TRBV4-3 with TRBJ1-2; no clear D gene. Between the trimmed V and J ends, which lost 0 bases and 1 base, there was a span of 6 bases. The CDR3 sequence is 14 residues long. Germline CDR1 LGHNA, CDR2 YSLEER. The CDR3 protein is CASSQEQLNYGYTF. CDR3 bases: TGCGCCAGCAGCCAAGAACAGCTTAACTATGGCTACACCTTC.

The chain couples TRBV7-3 to TRBJ2-3, with TRBD2 matching 10 bases. CDR3 length: 16 amino acids. Trimming removed 3 bases from V and 3 bases from J; junction bases left unmatched: 6. The germline gives CDR1 SGHTA, CDR2 FQGTGA. The CDR3 loop is CASSFCLAGVTDTQYF. CDR3 nucleotides: TGTGCCAGCAGCTTCTGTCTAGCGGGAGTGACAGATACGCAGTATTTT.

The rearrangement joins TRBV6-2 or TRBV6-3 to TRBJ1-4, with unresolved D. V was cut by 6 bases and J by 3 bases, with 11 bases left in between. Germline loops: CDR1 MNHEY, CDR2 SVGEGT. This CDR3 comprises 14 residues. Here the CDR3 reads CASSRGRSNEKLFF. DNA for the CDR3: TGTGCCAGCAGCCGCGGCAGGTCTAATGAAAAACTGTTTTTT.

This chain connects TRBV7-8 to TRBJ1-5, with no clear D. This CDR3 is built from 15 residues. Trimming stripped 0 bases from V and 0 bases from J, with 6 bases between. Germline V gene data show CDR1 as SGHVS and CDR2 as FQNEAQ. CDR3 DNA: TGTGCCAGCAGCTTAGCCCATAATAGCAATCAGCCCCAGCATTTT. Amino acid sequence: CASSLAHNSNQPQHF.

The V and J genes are TRBV28 and TRBJ1-1; TRBD1 agrees at 8 bases. Trimming at V came to 8 bases and at J to 6 bases, leaving 8 bases not matched to a gene. Per the germline V gene, CDR1 is MDHEN and CDR2 is SYDVKM. This CDR3 contains 13 residues. DNA for the CDR3: TGTGCCAGCCAAAAGGGACAGGTCCCTGAAGCTTTCTTT. Protein: CASQKGQVPEAFF.

The V and J genes are TRBV4-1 and TRBJ2-1; perhaps TRBD2 as D (5 bases). V lost 0 bases and J 2 bases, leaving 20 bases between the germline ends. Germline assignment: CDR1 MGHRA and CDR2 YSYEKL. The CDR3 covers 19 residues. The CDR3 nucleotides are TGCGCCAGCAGCCAAGATCTCTTCGGGATGATTCGGCCCTACAATGAGCAGTTCTTC. Protein sequence: CASSQDLFGMIRPYNEQFF.

In nucleotides, the CDR3 is TGCGCCAGCAGCCAAGCTCCCCCCGGGTCGCGGGACACCGGGGAGCTGTTTTTT. Residues: CASSQAPPGSRDTGELFF. The chain carries TRBV4-1 and TRBJ2-2; TRBD2 is a possible D gene (5 bases). The CDR3 consists of 18 residues. Deletions cut 1 base from V and 3 bases from J, with 18 bases between. The germline gives CDR1 MGHRA, CDR2 YSYEKL.

This clone appeared once. V and J are TRBV9 and TRBJ1-3; TRBD1 aligns across 8 bases. The CDR3 covers 18 residues. CDR1 SGDLS and CDR2 YYNGEE come from the germline V gene. V lost 1 base and J lost 7; bases outside the gene matches: 16. CDR3 nucleotides: TGTGCCAGCAGCGTACAGGGGGCGTGGGGAGAGGTCGAGAACACCATATATTTT. Encoded protein: CASSVQGAWGEVENTIYF. Full variable domain (outside the CDR3, taken from reference TRBV9 and TRBJ1-3): DSGVTQTPKHLITATGQRVTLRCSPRSGDLSVYWYQQSLDQGLQFLIQYYNGEERAKGNILERFSAQQFPDLHSELNLSSLELGDSALYFCASSVQGAWGEVENTIYFGEGSWLTVV.

This sequence joins TRBV7-3 and TRBJ2-3; D not certain. Germline V lookup: CDR1 SGHTA, CDR2 FQGTGA. The CDR3 loop spans 14 amino acids. V was trimmed by 1 base and J by 2 bases, leaving 7 bases between them. In DNA, the CDR3 is TGTGCCAGCAGCTTAAACCCGGCCACAGATACGCAGTATTTT. Amino acids: CASSLNPATDTQYF.

This chain joins TRBV10-3 and TRBJ1-2; TRBD1 agrees at 9 bases. This CDR3 is 15 amino acids long. The V and J ends lost 0 bases and 4 bases, in that order; junction bases with no gene match: 3. Germline V gene lookup returns CDR1 ENHRY and CDR2 SYGVKD. The CDR3 sequence is CAISESRTGAYGYTF. The CDR3 DNA is TGTGCCATCAGTGAGTCAAGGACAGGGGCCTATGGCTACACCTTC.